Presented here are 11 T cell receptor beta chains from one specimen sequenced in a study of Graves' ophthalmopathy and Graves' hyperthyroidism. Amplification of the TCR beta CDR3 regions used RNA transcripts (as template). HTBI primers served in a first-round RT-PCR, which a second-round multiplex PCR followed. TCRdb passed the multiplex PCR reads through MiXCR, listing each CDR3 protein once. The data contain 300,000 or so distinct CDR3 sequences, around a sixth of them singletons. Specimen: peripheral blood. The receptors were sampled from an adult man with Graves' ophthalmopathy.

This clonotype came up many times. This chain connects TRBV6-1 to TRBJ1-5, with a weak D call TRBD1 (5 bases). Trimming removed 5 bases at V and 4 bases at J, with 21 bases between. The CDR3 extends over 17 amino acids. Germline assignment: CDR1 MNHNS and CDR2 SASEGT. The CDR3, as DNA: TGTGCCAGCAGTAAGGACATCCACCTTTCTGGTAATCAGCCCCAGCATTTT. Amino acid sequence: CASSKDIHLSGNQPQHF.

This chain joins TRBV12-5 and TRBJ2-7, with D perhaps matching TRBD2 (6 bases). Germline V gene lookup returns CDR1 LGHNT and CDR2 FRNRAP. This CDR3 is 15 amino acids long. The V end lost 2 bases, the J end lost 2 bases, and 13 bases lay between the germline ends. For the CDR3, the DNA is TGTGCTAGTGGTTTGTTGGGGGGTTCAACCTACGAGCAGTACTTC. The encoded protein is CASGLLGGSTYEQYF.

This clonotype was detected once. A much bigger clone sits one base away, suggesting this may be a read error. The chain carries TRBV6-1 and TRBJ1-6, with TRBD1 as a possible D gene (6 bases). The CDR3 runs 12 residues. CDR1 is MNHNS, CDR2 SASEGT, per germline. CDR3 sequence: CAGSEGGSPLHF. In DNA, the CDR3 is TGTGCCGGCAGTGAAGGGGGTTCACCCCTCCACTTT.

In its sample, this clonotype was seen many times. The chain links TRBV14 to TRBJ1-5; maybe TRBD1 (5 bases). Trimming left V 4 bases short and J 1 base short, with 20 bases between. The V gene's germline CDR1 is SGHDN and CDR2 FVKESK. The CDR3 totals 18 residues. The chain's CDR3 is CASSPSGQRMASNQPQHF. The CDR3 DNA follows: TGTGCCAGCAGCCCCAGCGGACAACGCATGGCCAGCAATCAGCCCCAGCATTTT.

This clonotype has at least ten counts. This sequence joins TRBV5-1 and TRBJ1-1; the match to TRBD1 covers 9 bases. CDR1 and CDR2 (germline): SGHRS, YFSETQ. V dropped 1 base and J dropped 5; count of bases not matched to a gene: 6. CDR3 length: 15 amino acids. The DNA for the CDR3 is TGCGCCAGCAGCTTGAACACAGGGGGCTTGACTGAAGCTTTCTTT. This gives the protein CASSLNTGGLTEAFF. Variable domain in full (rest from reference TRBV5-1 and TRBJ1-1): KAGVTQTPRYLIKTRGQQVTLSCSPISGHRSVSWYQQTPGQGLQFLFEYFSETQRNKGNFPGRFSGRQFSNSRSEMNVSTLELGDSALYLCASSLNTGGLTEAFFGQGTRLTVV.

Many counts were recorded for this clonotype. This sequence joins TRBV7-2 and TRBJ2-5; the D is unclear. Between the trimmed V and J ends, which lost 5 bases and 2 bases, there was a span of 12 bases. Germline V lookup: CDR1 SGHTA, CDR2 FQGNSA. The CDR3 totals 14 residues. DNA for the CDR3: TGTGCCAGCAGCCCCGACTGGGCACAAGAGACCCAGTACTTC. Protein sequence: CASSPDWAQETQYF.

There are many counts of this clonotype. CDR3 nucleotide sequence: TGTGCCAGCAGTGAAGCTGGTCTCTATGGCTACACCTTC. Protein product: CASSEAGLYGYTF. This sequence joins TRBV6-1 and TRBJ1-2; D unclear. Trimming stripped 0 bases from V and 4 bases from J, with 6 bases between. CDR1 is MNHNS and CDR2 is SASEGT in the germline V gene. The CDR3 extends over 13 amino acids.

This sequence joins TRBV12-3 or TRBV12-4 and TRBJ1-5, with 8 bases fitting TRBD1. The CDR3 runs to 14 residues. J was trimmed by 0 bases and V by 8 bases; bases with no gene match: 3. In DNA form, the CDR3 reads TGTGCCAGCGGACAGGGATATAGCAATCAGCCCCAGCATTTT. The encoded protein is CASGQGYSNQPQHF.

The chain employs TRBV5-1 and TRBJ2-7; 13 bases are a match to TRBD2. The ends lost 6 bases at V and 5 bases at J; junction bases unmatched: 5. This CDR3 region has 14 residues. Germline V CDR1 and CDR2: SGHRS, YFSETQ. The CDR3 protein is CASKRTSGSHEQYF. The CDR3 bases are TGCGCCAGCAAGAGGACTAGCGGGAGCCACGAGCAGTACTTC. The full variable domain, rest sourced from reference TRBV5-1 and TRBJ2-7, is KAGVTQTPRYLIKTRGQQVTLSCSPISGHRSVSWYQQTPGQGLQFLFEYFSETQRNKGNFPGRFSGRQFSNSRSEMNVSTLELGDSALYLCASKRTSGSHEQYFGPGTRLTVT.

This clonotype was counted ten times or more. The V gene is TRBV7-9, the J gene TRBJ1-1; TRBD1 agrees at 9 bases. The CDR3 contains 15 residues. The germline CDR1 and CDR2 sequences are SEHNR and FQNEAQ (reference sequence). J was trimmed by 2 bases and V by 5 bases; bases with no gene match: 6. The CDR3 region is CASSIGTGPNTEAFF. DNA of the CDR3: TGTGCCAGCAGCATAGGGACAGGGCCAAACACTGAAGCTTTCTTT. The full variable domain, its missing parts supplied by reference TRBV7-9 and TRBJ1-1, is DTGVSQNPRHKITKRGQNVTFRCDPISEHNRLYWYRQTLGQGPEFLTYFQNEAQLEKSRLLSDRFSAERPKGSFSTLEIQRTEQGDSAMYLCASSIGTGPNTEAFFGQGTRLTVV.

The chain couples TRBV6-1 to TRBJ1-2; D uncertain. CDR1 MNHNS and CDR2 SASEGT come from the germline V gene. The length of the CDR3 is 14 residues. The V end was cut by 2 bases, the J end by 4 bases, with 11 bases between. The CDR3 DNA follows: TGTGCCAGCAGTGAACTTCGCTCCCTCTATGGCTACACCTTC. It specifies CASSELRSLYGYTF.